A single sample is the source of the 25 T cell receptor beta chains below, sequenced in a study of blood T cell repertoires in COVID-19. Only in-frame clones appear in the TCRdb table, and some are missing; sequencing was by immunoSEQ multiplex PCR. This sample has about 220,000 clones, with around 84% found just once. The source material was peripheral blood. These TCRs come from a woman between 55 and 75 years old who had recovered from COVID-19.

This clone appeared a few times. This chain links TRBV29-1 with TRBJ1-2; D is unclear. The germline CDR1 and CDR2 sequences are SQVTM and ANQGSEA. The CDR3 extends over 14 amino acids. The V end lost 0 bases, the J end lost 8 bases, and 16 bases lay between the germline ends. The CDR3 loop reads CSVEELLRAGGYTF. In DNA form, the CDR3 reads TGCAGCGTTGAAGAACTTCTGAGGGCTGGGGGCTACACCTTC. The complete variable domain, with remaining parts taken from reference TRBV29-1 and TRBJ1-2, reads SAVISQKPSRDICQRGTSLTIQCQVDSQVTMMFWYRQQPGQSLTLIATANQGSEATYESGFVIDKFPISRPNLTFSTLTVSNMSPEDSSIYLCSVEELLRAGGYTFGSGTRLTVV.

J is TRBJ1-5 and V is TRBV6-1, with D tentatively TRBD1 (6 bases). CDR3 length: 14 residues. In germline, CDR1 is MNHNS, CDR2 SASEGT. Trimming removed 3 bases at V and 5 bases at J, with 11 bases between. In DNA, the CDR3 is TGTGCCAGCAGTGAGCAAGGGGGGGATCAGCCCCAGCATTTT. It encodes CASSEQGGDQPQHF.

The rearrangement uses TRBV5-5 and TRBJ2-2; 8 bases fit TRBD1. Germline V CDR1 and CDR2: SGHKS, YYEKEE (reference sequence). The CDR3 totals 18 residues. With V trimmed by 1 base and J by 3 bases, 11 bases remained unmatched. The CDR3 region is CASSLFEQGGRDTGELFF. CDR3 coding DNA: TGTGCCAGCAGCTTGTTCGAACAGGGGGGCCGGGACACCGGGGAGCTGTTTTTT.

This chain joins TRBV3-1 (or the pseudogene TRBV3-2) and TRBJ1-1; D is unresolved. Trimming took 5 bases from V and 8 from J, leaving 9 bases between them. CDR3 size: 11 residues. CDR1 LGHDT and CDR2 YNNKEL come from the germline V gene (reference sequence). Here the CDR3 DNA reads TGTGCCAGCAGCTCCCCGGGGGAAGCTTTCTTT. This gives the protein CASSSPGEAFF.

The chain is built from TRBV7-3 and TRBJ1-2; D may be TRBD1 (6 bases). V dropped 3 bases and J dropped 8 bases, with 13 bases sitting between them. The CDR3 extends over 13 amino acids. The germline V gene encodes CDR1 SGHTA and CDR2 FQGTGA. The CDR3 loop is CASSFTGSEGYTF. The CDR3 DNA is TGTGCCAGCAGCTTCACAGGGTCGGAAGGCTACACCTTC.

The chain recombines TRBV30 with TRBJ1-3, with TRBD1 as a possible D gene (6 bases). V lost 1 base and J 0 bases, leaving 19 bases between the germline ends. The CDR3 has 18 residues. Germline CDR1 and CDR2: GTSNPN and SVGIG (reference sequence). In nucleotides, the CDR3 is TGTGCCTGGAGTGGGTTAAGCCGGGACACATTCTCTGGAAACACCATATATTTT. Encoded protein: CAWSGLSRDTFSGNTIYF.

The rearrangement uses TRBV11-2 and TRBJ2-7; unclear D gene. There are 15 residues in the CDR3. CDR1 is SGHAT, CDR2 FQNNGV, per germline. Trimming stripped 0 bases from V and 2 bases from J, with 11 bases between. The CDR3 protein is CASSLELTNPYEQYF. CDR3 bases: TGTGCCAGCAGCTTAGAACTCACCAACCCCTACGAGCAGTACTTC.

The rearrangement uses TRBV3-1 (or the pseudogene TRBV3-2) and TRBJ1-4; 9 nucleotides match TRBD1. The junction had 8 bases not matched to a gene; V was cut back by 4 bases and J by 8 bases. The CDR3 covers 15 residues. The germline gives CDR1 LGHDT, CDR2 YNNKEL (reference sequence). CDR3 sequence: CASSLTGGAYEKLFF. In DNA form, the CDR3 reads TGTGCCAGCAGCCTAACAGGGGGCGCGTACGAAAAACTGTTTTTT.

CDR3 protein: CASSPPTGTGEQYF. The CDR3 DNA follows: TGTGCCAGCAGCCCTCCGACAGGGACCGGCGAGCAGTACTTC. The rearrangement uses TRBV13 and TRBJ2-7, with 7 bases that match TRBD1. J gave up 6 bases and V 5 bases, and 10 bases lay outside the gene matches. Germline V gene data show CDR1 as PRHDT and CDR2 as FYEKMQ (reference sequence). The CDR3 extends over 14 amino acids.

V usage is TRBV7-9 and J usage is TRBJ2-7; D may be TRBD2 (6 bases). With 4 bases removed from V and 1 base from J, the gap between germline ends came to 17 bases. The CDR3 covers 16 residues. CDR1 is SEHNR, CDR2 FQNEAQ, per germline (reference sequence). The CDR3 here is CASSSISGRWSYEQYF. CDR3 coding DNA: TGTGCCAGCAGCTCGATTTCAGGGAGGTGGTCCTACGAGCAGTACTTC.

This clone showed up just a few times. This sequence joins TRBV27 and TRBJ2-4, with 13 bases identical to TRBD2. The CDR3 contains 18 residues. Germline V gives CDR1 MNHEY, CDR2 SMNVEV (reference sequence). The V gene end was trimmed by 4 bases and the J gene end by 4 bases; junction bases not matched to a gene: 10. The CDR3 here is CASSSGLAGAWGKNIQYF. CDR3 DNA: TGTGCCAGCAGTTCCGGACTAGCGGGGGCCTGGGGTAAAAACATTCAGTACTTC.

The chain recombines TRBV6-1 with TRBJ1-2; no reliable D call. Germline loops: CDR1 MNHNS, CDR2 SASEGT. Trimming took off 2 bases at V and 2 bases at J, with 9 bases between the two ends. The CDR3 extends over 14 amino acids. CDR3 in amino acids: CASSEPGENYGYTF. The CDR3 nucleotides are TGTGCCAGCAGTGAACCTGGAGAGAACTATGGCTACACCTTC.

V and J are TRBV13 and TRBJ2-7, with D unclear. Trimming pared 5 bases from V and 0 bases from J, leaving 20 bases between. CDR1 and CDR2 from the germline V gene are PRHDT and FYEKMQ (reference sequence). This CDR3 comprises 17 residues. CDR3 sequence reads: CASSPDPRMMSSYEQYF. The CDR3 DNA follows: TGTGCCAGCAGCCCCGATCCCAGGATGATGAGCTCCTACGAGCAGTACTTC.

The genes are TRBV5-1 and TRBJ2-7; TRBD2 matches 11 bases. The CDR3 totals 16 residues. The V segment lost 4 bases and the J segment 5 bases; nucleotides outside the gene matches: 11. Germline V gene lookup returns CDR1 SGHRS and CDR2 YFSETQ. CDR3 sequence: CASSLRLAGGPHEQYF. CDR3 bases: TGCGCCAGCAGCCTTCGTTTAGCGGGGGGGCCCCACGAGCAGTACTTC.

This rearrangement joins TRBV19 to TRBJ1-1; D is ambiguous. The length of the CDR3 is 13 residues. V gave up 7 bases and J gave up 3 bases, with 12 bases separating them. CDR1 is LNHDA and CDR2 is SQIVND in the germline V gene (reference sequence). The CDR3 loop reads CASKVGRDTEAFF. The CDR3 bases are TGTGCCAGTAAAGTAGGGAGGGACACTGAAGCTTTCTTT.

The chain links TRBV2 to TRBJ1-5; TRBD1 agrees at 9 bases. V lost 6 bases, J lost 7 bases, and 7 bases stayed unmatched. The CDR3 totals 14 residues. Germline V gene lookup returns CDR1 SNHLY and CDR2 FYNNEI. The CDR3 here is CASSATGGEQPQHF. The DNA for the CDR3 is TGTGCCAGCAGCGCTACAGGGGGCGAACAGCCCCAGCATTTT.

CDR3 amino acids: CAIRGFGYGYTF. CDR3 in DNA: TGTGCCATAAGGGGTTTTGGCTATGGCTACACCTTC. J is TRBJ1-2 and V is TRBV10-3; perhaps TRBD1 as D (5 bases). Germline assignment: CDR1 ENHRY and CDR2 SYGVKD. CDR3 length: 12 amino acids. The V and J ends lost 9 bases and 4 bases respectively, with 12 bases between them.

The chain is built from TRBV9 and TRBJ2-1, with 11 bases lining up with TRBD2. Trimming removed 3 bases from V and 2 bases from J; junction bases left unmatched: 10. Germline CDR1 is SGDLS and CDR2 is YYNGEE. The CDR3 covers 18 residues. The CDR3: CASSGSSGGPLPYNEQFF. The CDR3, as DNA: TGTGCCAGCAGCGGGTCTAGCGGGGGGCCGCTCCCCTACAATGAGCAGTTCTTC.

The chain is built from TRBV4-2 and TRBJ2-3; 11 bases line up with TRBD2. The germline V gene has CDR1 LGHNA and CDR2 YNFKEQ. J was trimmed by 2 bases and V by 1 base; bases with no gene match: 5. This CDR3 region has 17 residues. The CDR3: CASSQGETSGVTDTQYF. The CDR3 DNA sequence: TGTGCCAGCAGCCAAGGCGAGACTAGCGGGGTCACAGATACGCAGTATTTT.

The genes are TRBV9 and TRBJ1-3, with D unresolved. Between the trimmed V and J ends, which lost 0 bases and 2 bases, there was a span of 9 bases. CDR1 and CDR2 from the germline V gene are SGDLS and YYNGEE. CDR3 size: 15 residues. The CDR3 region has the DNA TGTGCCAGCAGCGTAGAGCGGGTGGCTGGAAACACCATATATTTT. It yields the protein CASSVERVAGNTIYF. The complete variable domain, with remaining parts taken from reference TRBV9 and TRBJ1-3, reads DSGVTQTPKHLITATGQRVTLRCSPRSGDLSVYWYQQSLDQGLQFLIQYYNGEERAKGNILERFSAQQFPDLHSELNLSSLELGDSALYFCASSVERVAGNTIYFGEGSWLTVV.

CDR3 sequence: CAWSVRGFQYEQYF. The CDR3, as DNA: TGTGCCTGGAGTGTTCGGGGTTTTCAGTACGAGCAGTACTTC. The rearrangement joins TRBV30 to TRBJ2-7; tentative D call: TRBD2 (5 bases). The CDR3 is 14 amino acids. The V end lost 0 bases, the J end lost 4 bases, and 13 bases lay between the germline ends. Germline CDR1 is GTSNPN and CDR2 is SVGIG (reference sequence).

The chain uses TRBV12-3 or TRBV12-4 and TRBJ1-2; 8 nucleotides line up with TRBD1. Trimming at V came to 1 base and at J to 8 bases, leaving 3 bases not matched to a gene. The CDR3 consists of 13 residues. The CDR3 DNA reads TGTGCCAGCAGTTTAGGGACAGGGACCGGCTACACCTTC. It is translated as CASSLGTGTGYTF.

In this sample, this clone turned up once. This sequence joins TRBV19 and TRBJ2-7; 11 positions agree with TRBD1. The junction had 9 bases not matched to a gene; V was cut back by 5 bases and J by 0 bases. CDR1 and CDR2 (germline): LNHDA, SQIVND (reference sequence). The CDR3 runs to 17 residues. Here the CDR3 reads CASSQPPGQGDSYEQYF. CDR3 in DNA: TGTGCCAGTAGTCAACCCCCGGGACAGGGGGACTCCTACGAGCAGTACTTC.

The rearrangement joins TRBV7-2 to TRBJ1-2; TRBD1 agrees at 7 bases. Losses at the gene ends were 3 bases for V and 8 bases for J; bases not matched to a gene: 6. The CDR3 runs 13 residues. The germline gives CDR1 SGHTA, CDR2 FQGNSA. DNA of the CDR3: TGTGCCAGCAGCTTGAGGGGGCAGCAAGGCTACACCTTC. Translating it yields CASSLRGQQGYTF.

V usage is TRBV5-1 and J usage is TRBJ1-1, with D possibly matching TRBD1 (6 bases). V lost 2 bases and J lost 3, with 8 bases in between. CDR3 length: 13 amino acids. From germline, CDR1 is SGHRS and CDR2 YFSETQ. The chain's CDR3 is CASSFGGHTEAFF. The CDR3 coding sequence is TGCGCCAGCAGCTTCGGGGGGCACACTGAAGCTTTCTTT.